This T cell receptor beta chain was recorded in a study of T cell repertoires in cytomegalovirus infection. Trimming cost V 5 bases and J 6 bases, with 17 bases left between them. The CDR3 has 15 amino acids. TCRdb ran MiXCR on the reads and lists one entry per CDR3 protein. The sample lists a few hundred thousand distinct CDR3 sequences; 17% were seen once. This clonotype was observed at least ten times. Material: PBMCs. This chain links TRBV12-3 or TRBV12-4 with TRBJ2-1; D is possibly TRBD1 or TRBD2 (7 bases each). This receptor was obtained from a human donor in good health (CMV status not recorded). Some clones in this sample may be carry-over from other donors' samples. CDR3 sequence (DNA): TGTGCCAGCAGTACCAGGGGGGGTCGGAGCAATGAGCAGTTCTTC. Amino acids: CASSTRGGRSNEQFF.